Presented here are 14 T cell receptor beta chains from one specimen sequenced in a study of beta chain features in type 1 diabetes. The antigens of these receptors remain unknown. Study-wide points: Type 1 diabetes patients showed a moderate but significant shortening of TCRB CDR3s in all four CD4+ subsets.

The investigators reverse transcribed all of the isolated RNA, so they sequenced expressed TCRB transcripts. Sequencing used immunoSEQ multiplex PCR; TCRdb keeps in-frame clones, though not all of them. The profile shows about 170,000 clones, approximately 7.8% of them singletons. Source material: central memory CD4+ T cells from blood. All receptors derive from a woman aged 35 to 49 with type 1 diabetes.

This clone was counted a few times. The CDR3 coding sequence is TGTGCCAGCAGCTCCCTTTGGGGAGAGCCGAGAAGCAATCAGCCCCAGCATTTT. It specifies CASSSLWGEPRSNQPQHF. The chain joins TRBV7-8 to TRBJ1-5; D not resolved. The CDR3 has 18 amino acids. Germline CDR1 and CDR2: SGHVS and FQNEAQ. Trimming shortened V by 4 bases and J by 1 base, and 20 bases separated the two germline ends.

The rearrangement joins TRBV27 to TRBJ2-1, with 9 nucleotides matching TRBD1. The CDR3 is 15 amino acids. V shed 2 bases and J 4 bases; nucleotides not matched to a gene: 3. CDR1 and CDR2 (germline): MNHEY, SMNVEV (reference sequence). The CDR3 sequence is CASSLTGQGYNEQFF. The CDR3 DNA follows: TGTGCCAGCAGTTTAACGGGACAGGGTTACAATGAGCAGTTCTTC.

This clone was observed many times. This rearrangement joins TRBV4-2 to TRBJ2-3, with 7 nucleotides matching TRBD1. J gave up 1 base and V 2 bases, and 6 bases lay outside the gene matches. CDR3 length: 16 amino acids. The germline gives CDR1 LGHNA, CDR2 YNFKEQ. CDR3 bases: TGTGCCAGCAGCCAAAACAGGGGAGAGGGCACAGATACGCAGTATTTT. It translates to CASSQNRGEGTDTQYF.

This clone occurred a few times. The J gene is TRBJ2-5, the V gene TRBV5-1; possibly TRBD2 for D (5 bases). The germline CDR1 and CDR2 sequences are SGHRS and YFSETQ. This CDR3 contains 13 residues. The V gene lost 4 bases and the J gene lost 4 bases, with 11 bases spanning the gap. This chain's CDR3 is CASSAPGSETQYF. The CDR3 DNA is TGCGCCAGCAGCGCCCCGGGGTCAGAGACCCAGTACTTC.

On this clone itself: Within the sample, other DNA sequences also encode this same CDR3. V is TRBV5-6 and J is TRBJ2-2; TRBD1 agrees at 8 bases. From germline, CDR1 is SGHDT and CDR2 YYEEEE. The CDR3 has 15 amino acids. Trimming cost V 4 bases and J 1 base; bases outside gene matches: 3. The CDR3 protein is CASSPDRGNTGELFF. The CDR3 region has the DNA TGTGCCAGCAGCCCCGACAGGGGGAACACCGGGGAGCTGTTTTTT.

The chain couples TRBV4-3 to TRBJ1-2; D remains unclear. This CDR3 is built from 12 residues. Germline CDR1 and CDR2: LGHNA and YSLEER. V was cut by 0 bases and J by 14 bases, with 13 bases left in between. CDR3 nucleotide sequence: TGCGCCAGCAGCCAAGATAGTTACGCCCTAACCTTC. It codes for CASSQDSYALTF.

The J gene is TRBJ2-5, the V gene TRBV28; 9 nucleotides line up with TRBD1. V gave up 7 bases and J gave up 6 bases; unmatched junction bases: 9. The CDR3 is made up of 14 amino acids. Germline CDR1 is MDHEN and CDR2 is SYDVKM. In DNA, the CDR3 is TGTGCCAGCACCTTCGGGACAGGGCTAAAGACCCAGTACTTC. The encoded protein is CASTFGTGLKTQYF.

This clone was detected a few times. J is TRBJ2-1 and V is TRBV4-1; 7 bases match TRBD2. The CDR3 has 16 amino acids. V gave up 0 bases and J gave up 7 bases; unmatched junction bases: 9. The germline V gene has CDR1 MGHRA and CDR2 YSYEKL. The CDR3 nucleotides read TGCGCCAGCAGCCAAGATCCCGGACTAGGCGGGAATGAGCAGTTCTTC. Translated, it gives CASSQDPGLGGNEQFF.

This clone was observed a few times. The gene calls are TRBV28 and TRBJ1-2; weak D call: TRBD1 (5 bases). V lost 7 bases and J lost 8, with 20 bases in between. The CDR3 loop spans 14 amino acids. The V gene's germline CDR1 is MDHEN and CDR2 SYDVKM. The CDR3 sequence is CASTLGGAGAGYTF. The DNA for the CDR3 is TGTGCCAGCACCCTAGGAGGGGCCGGGGCGGGCTACACCTTC.

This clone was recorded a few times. The CDR3: CASRTSPGTGGGEQYF. CDR3 sequence (DNA): TGCGCCAGCAGGACCTCCCCCGGGACAGGCGGGGGCGAGCAGTACTTC. The chain uses TRBV5-1 and TRBJ2-7, with D tentatively TRBD1 (8 bases). The CDR3 has 16 amino acids. CDR1 is SGHRS, CDR2 YFSETQ, per germline. V was clipped by 5 bases and J by 6 bases, with 24 bases between them. The variable domain in full, completed from reference TRBV5-1 and TRBJ2-7, reads KAGVTQTPRYLIKTRGQQVTLSCSPISGHRSVSWYQQTPGQGLQFLFEYFSETQRNKGNFPGRFSGRQFSNSRSEMNVSTLELGDSALYLCASRTSPGTGGGEQYFGPGTRLTVT.

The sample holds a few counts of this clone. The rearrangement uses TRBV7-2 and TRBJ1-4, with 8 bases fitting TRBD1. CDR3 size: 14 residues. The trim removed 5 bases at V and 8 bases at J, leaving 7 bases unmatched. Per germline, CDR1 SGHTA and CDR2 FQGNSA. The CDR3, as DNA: TGTGCCAGCAGCCCCTGGACAGGGTCCGAAAAACTGTTTTTT. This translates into CASSPWTGSEKLFF.

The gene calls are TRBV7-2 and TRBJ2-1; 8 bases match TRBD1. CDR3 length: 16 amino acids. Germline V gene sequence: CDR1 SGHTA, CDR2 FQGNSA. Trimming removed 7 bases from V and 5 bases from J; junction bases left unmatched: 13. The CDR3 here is CASTTRRDRTNNEQFF. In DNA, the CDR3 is TGTGCCAGCACCACGCGCCGGGACAGGACTAACAATGAGCAGTTCTTC.

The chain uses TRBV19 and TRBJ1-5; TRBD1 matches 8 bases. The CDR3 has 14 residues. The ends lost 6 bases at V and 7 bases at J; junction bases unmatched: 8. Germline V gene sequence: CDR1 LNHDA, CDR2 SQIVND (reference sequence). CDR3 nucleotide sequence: TGTGCCAGTAGGAAGACAGGGGAGTTCCAGCCCCAGCATTTT. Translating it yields CASRKTGEFQPQHF.

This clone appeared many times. This CDR3 reads CASGGKNQPQHF. CDR3 coding DNA: TGTGCCAGCGGGGGGAAGAATCAGCCCCAGCATTTT. This chain joins TRBV7-6 and TRBJ1-5, with D maybe TRBD1 (5 bases). Trimming removed 8 bases from V and 4 bases from J, with 9 bases in between. Germline loops: CDR1 SGHVS, CDR2 FNYEAQ. The CDR3 is 12 residues long. The full variable domain, rest sourced from reference TRBV7-6 and TRBJ1-5, is GAGVSQSPRYKVTKRGQDVALRCDPISGHVSLYWYRQALGQGPEFLTYFNYEAQQDKSGLPNDRFSAERPEGSISTLTIQRTEQRDSAMYRCASGGKNQPQHFGDGTRLSIL.